One and the same sample provided the 27 T cell receptor beta chains below, sequenced in a study of cytomegalovirus exposure and HLA in healthy donors. The PCR contained 60 Vbeta and 13 Jbeta primers. Here immunoSEQ multiplex PCR was the method, and the copy in TCRdb shows in-frame clones only, minus some. The data contain roughly 130,000 clones, over 70% of them singletons. The sample comprised PBMCs. The receptor set was obtained from a woman aged 40 to 50 in good health and CMV-seropositive.

This rearrangement joins TRBV2 to TRBJ2-6; 12 bases agree with TRBD1. After removal of 3 bases from V and 4 bases from J, the junction contained 10 bases not matched to a gene. Germline lookup yields CDR1 SNHLY and CDR2 FYNNEI. CDR3 length: 19 amino acids. CDR3 nucleotide sequence: TGTGCCAGCAGTGAGGCTCCCGGGACAGGGGGCCCCGGGGCCAACGTCCTGACTTTC. Translated: CASSEAPGTGGPGANVLTF.

DNA for the CDR3: TGTGCCAGCAGCCCGGGACAGGGGGCGTCAGATACGCAGTATTTT. It translates to CASSPGQGASDTQYF. The rearrangement links TRBV7-3 to TRBJ2-3; 12 bases are shared with TRBD1. V was clipped by 5 bases and J by 4 bases; unmatched bases: 4. The CDR3 runs to 15 residues. Germline lookup yields CDR1 SGHTA and CDR2 FQGTGA.

This clone was seen once. CDR3: CASSTGGLEQYF. CDR3 nucleotide sequence: TGTGCCAGCAGCACGGGAGGACTCGAGCAGTACTTC. V is TRBV7-8 and J is TRBJ2-7; TRBD2 matches at 7 bases. The germline V gene encodes CDR1 SGHVS and CDR2 FQNEAQ. This CDR3 is 12 amino acids long. V trimming: 5 bases; J trimming: 6 bases; junction bases outside the gene matches: 4.

This chain connects TRBV7-3 to TRBJ1-1; D is perhaps TRBD1 (6 bases). V shed 2 bases and J shed 4 bases, with 14 bases lying between them. Germline CDR1 SGHTA, CDR2 FQGTGA. This CDR3 comprises 15 residues. The CDR3 DNA is TGTGCCAGCAGCTTACATATGACAGGAGTCACTGAAGCTTTCTTT. This sequence encodes CASSLHMTGVTEAFF.

The J gene is TRBJ1-1, the V gene TRBV19, with D tentatively TRBD1 (6 bases). The germline V gene encodes CDR1 LNHDA and CDR2 SQIVND (reference sequence). V lost 4 bases, J lost 0 bases, and 18 bases lay in between. This CDR3 is built from 17 residues. The CDR3: CASSTRSGQTVNTEAFF. The CDR3 DNA reads TGTGCCAGTAGTACTCGCTCCGGACAGACAGTGAACACTGAAGCTTTCTTT.

The chain employs TRBV10-1 and TRBJ1-4; 8 positions agree with TRBD1. Per germline, CDR1 WNHNN and CDR2 SYGVQD (reference sequence). This CDR3 is built from 15 residues. V lost 9 bases to trimming and J lost 5 bases; unmatched junction nucleotides: 11. In nucleotides, the CDR3 is TGCGCCAGTTGCCCCGACAGGGGTGAAAATGAAAAACTGTTTTTT. This sequence encodes CASCPDRGENEKLFF.

As to this clone: The junction shows a germline mismatch at one end, possibly a read error. The chain employs TRBV6-6 and TRBJ1-2; D gene ambiguous. The CDR3 is 12 amino acids. CDR1 and CDR2 (germline): MNHNY, SVGAGI (reference sequence). CDR3 protein: CATSRGSYGYTF. DNA of the CDR3: TGTGCCACCAGTCGGGGTTCCTATGGCTACACCTTC.

V gene TRBV29-1 combines with J gene TRBJ2-1; D might be TRBD1 (5 bases). Trimming removed 3 bases at V and 4 bases at J, with 13 bases between. The CDR3 is 14 amino acids. Germline V gene lookup returns CDR1 SQVTM and CDR2 ANQGSEA. The CDR3: CSVDNQGLYNEQFF. The CDR3 DNA is TGCAGCGTTGATAATCAGGGCTTGTACAATGAGCAGTTCTTC.

In its sample, this clone was seen a few times. The V call is TRBV28, the J call TRBJ1-1, with D perhaps TRBD1 (6 bases). The CDR3 runs to 14 residues. Germline V gene sequence: CDR1 MDHEN, CDR2 SYDVKM. Deletions cut 6 bases from V and 1 base from J, with 12 bases between. CDR3 DNA sequence: TGTGCCAGCAGACTCAGGGGTCGGAACACTGAAGCTTTCTTT. It codes for CASRLRGRNTEAFF.

This clone appeared a single time. The chain couples TRBV2 to TRBJ2-2, with 9 bases fitting TRBD2. This CDR3 has 14 amino acids. Trimming at V came to 7 bases and at J to 6 bases, leaving 6 bases not matched to a gene. Germline CDR1 is SNHLY and CDR2 is FYNNEI. The chain's CDR3 is CASNSGSVSGELFF. The CDR3 bases are TGTGCCAGCAATAGCGGGAGTGTCTCCGGGGAGCTGTTTTTT.

V and J are TRBV28 and TRBJ2-5; no clear D. The J call may be mistaken, given a closer DNA end match to TRBJ2-7. This CDR3 comprises 13 residues. From germline, CDR1 is MDHEN and CDR2 SYDVKM. The CDR3 region has the DNA TGTGCCAGCAGTTTGCCCACCTCCTACGAGCAGTACTTC. Protein sequence: CASSLPTSYEQYF.

This clone was detected once. The J gene is TRBJ1-1, the V gene TRBV5-8; weak D call: TRBD1 (5 bases). There are 14 residues in the CDR3. Germline CDR1 SGHTS, CDR2 YDEGEE. With 3 bases removed from V and 1 base from J, the gap between germline ends came to 10 bases. The CDR3 region has the DNA TGTGCCAGCAGCTCCCTCGGGGGGAACACTGAAGCTTTCTTT. It encodes CASSSLGGNTEAFF.

This clone was recorded only once. V gene TRBV7-9 combines with J gene TRBJ2-1, with a weak D call TRBD2 (6 bases). Germline values: CDR1 SEHNR, CDR2 FQNEAQ (reference sequence). V was shortened by 0 bases and J by 4 bases, with 10 bases between the two germline ends. The CDR3 extends over 15 amino acids. The CDR3 DNA follows: TGTGCCAGCAGCTTAGCGGCGGGAAAATACAATGAGCAGTTCTTC. This codes for CASSLAAGKYNEQFF.

This rearrangement joins TRBV18 to TRBJ1-5; no definite D call. This CDR3 is 16 amino acids long. V lost 3 bases and J lost 0, with 12 bases in between. Germline V gene sequence: CDR1 KGHSH, CDR2 LQKENI. The CDR3 loop reads CASSPDQQYSNQPQHF. CDR3 bases: TGTGCCAGCTCACCTGATCAACAGTATAGCAATCAGCCCCAGCATTTT.

This clone was found a few times. The chain employs TRBV4-1 and TRBJ2-7, with TRBD2 identical over 7 bases. V was clipped by 4 bases and J by 3 bases; unmatched bases: 9. Germline CDR1 is MGHRA and CDR2 is YSYEKL. The CDR3 covers 15 residues. In nucleotides, the CDR3 is TGCGCCAGCAGCCTGACAACTAGCGCGATCTACGAGCAGTACTTC. This codes for CASSLTTSAIYEQYF.

The chain is built from TRBV6-5 and TRBJ2-5, with D maybe TRBD2 (5 bases). The CDR3 is 15 residues long. V was shortened by 5 bases and J by 2 bases, with 15 bases between the two germline ends. Germline V lookup: CDR1 MNHEY, CDR2 SVGAGI. CDR3 sequence (DNA): TGTGCCAGCAGTGTTAACCCGGGGTCACAAGAGACCCAGTACTTC. Translation: CASSVNPGSQETQYF.

This clone was seen a few times. The V gene is TRBV28, the J gene TRBJ1-5, with 9 bases that match TRBD1. Germline V gene sequence: CDR1 MDHEN, CDR2 SYDVKM. The CDR3 consists of 16 residues. Germline trimming cut 3 bases from V and 4 bases from J; bases unmatched to any gene: 7. CDR3 coding DNA: TGTGCCAGCAGTTTCACCGGGACAGGGCAGAATCAGCCCCAGCATTTT. This codes for CASSFTGTGQNQPQHF.

V is TRBV6-5 and J is TRBJ1-2; no clear D gene. The CDR3 sequence is 14 residues long. Trimming removed 5 bases at V and 3 bases at J, with 13 bases between. Germline CDR1 reads MNHEY; CDR2 reads SVGAGI. For the CDR3, the DNA is TGTGCCAGCAGTGCCTCCGGGTGGGACTATGGCTACACCTTC. It translates to CASSASGWDYGYTF.

This clone has only a few counts. The rearrangement uses TRBV30 and TRBJ2-7, with 7 bases lining up with TRBD2. V was pared by 2 bases and J by 9 bases, with 16 bases of the junction left unmatched. The CDR3 loop spans 15 amino acids. Germline CDR1 GTSNPN, CDR2 SVGIG (reference sequence). The CDR3: CAWSFELALGPGQYF. Written as DNA, the CDR3 is TGTGCCTGGAGTTTCGAACTAGCGTTGGGGCCAGGGCAGTACTTC.

The rearrangement uses TRBV2 and TRBJ2-5, with 8 positions matching TRBD1. The DNA end is more similar to TRBJ2-7, so the J call may be wrong. Germline assignment: CDR1 SNHLY and CDR2 FYNNEI. The CDR3 extends over 15 amino acids. CDR3 sequence reads: CASSYDRGSGYEQYF. The CDR3 DNA reads TGTGCCAGCAGCTACGACAGGGGATCAGGGTACGAGCAGTACTTC.

The CDR3 protein is CASSPLGGNPDTQYF. The CDR3 DNA follows: TGTGCCAGCAGTCCACTCGGGGGTAACCCAGATACGCAGTATTTT. This rearrangement joins TRBV6-4 to TRBJ2-3, with TRBD2 as a possible D gene (6 bases). Germline V gene data show CDR1 as MRHNA and CDR2 as SNTAGT. The ends were cut back, 5 bases at V and 4 bases at J, with 16 bases in the middle. The CDR3 contains 15 residues.

CDR3 loop: CASSGGPTGASGYTF. CDR3 sequence (DNA): TGTGCCAGCAGTGGAGGTCCGACAGGGGCGAGCGGCTACACCTTC. V usage is TRBV6-6 and J usage is TRBJ1-2; 8 bases map to TRBD1. Germline trimming cut 5 bases from V and 8 bases from J; bases unmatched to any gene: 13. The length of the CDR3 is 15 residues. CDR1 and CDR2 from the germline V gene are MNHNY and SVGAGI (reference sequence).

The J gene is TRBJ2-2, the V gene TRBV6-6; D is perhaps TRBD2 (5 bases). Trimming took 6 bases from V and 7 from J, leaving 15 bases between them. This CDR3 has 14 amino acids. CDR1 is MNHNY and CDR2 is SVGAGI in the germline V gene (reference sequence). CDR3 residues: CASSEGSDHGELFF. The CDR3 coding sequence is TGTGCCAGCAGCGAGGGATCAGATCACGGGGAGCTGTTTTTT.

The V call is TRBV7-9, the J call TRBJ1-6, with TRBD1 matching over 10 bases. Germline CDR1 reads SEHNR; CDR2 reads FQNEAQ (reference sequence). The CDR3 is 16 amino acids. With 7 bases clipped from V and 6 bases from J, the junction kept 9 bases outside the gene matches. In DNA, the CDR3 is TGTGCCAGCAACCTGAACCGGGACAGGGGTAATTCACCCCTCCACTTT. It specifies CASNLNRDRGNSPLHF.

The V gene is TRBV2, the J gene TRBJ1-5; 8 positions match TRBD1. Germline-derived CDR1 and CDR2 are SNHLY and FYNNEI. The length of the CDR3 is 13 residues. J gave up 2 bases and V 8 bases, and 2 bases lay outside the gene matches. The chain's CDR3 is CASGGQGNQPQHF. The CDR3 coding sequence is TGTGCCAGCGGGGGACAGGGCAATCAGCCCCAGCATTTT.

The V gene is TRBV9, the J gene TRBJ2-3; 8 nucleotides agree with TRBD2. Germline assignment: CDR1 SGDLS and CDR2 YYNGEE. The CDR3 contains 17 residues. V was clipped by 2 bases and J by 0 bases; unmatched bases: 8. Here the CDR3 reads CASSVVVSGTSTDTQYF. The CDR3 nucleotides are TGTGCCAGCAGCGTTGTAGTTAGCGGGACTAGCACAGATACGCAGTATTTT. The full variable domain, its missing parts supplied by reference TRBV9 and TRBJ2-3, is DSGVTQTPKHLITATGQRVTLRCSPRSGDLSVYWYQQSLDQGLQFLIQYYNGEERAKGNILERFSAQQFPDLHSELNLSSLELGDSALYFCASSVVVSGTSTDTQYFGPGTRLTVL.

This clone has only a few counts. V is TRBV27 and J is TRBJ1-1; 7 bases are shared with TRBD1. V lost 6 bases to trimming and J lost 2 bases; unmatched junction nucleotides: 9. The germline V gene encodes CDR1 MNHEY and CDR2 SMNVEV (reference sequence). There are 15 residues in the CDR3. CDR3 in DNA: TGTGCCAGCAGCCGTGGGAACAGGGGCAACACTGAAGCTTTCTTT. This encodes CASSRGNRGNTEAFF.